These 5 T cell receptor beta chains were all obtained from the same sample, sequenced in a study of shared clonotypes between healthy human individuals. The assay was immunoSEQ multiplex PCR, and TCRdb's table has in-frame clones only and misses some. The sample records approximately 1,500,000 clones, around 95% being singletons. Sequenced material: naive CD4+ T cells sorted from blood. The subset was: CD45RA+ positively selected. These receptors all come from a man younger than 45 in good health.

The chain recombines TRBV6-1 with TRBJ2-7, with a tentative D call TRBD2 (7 bases). The germline V and J ends were trimmed by 4 bases and 2 bases, with 12 bases remaining between them. The CDR3 loop spans 14 amino acids. The germline V gene encodes CDR1 MNHNS and CDR2 SASEGT. The CDR3 coding sequence is TGTGCCAGCAGTGCCAGGGGAGGGGCCTACGAGCAGTACTTC. Translation gives CASSARGGAYEQYF.

V is TRBV2 and J is TRBJ1-4; D remains ambiguous. The CDR3 is 13 amino acids. The germline V gene has CDR1 SNHLY and CDR2 FYNNEI. Between the trimmed V and J ends, which lost 4 bases and 11 bases, there was a span of 14 bases. CDR3 DNA: TGTGCCAGCAGTGGGGTAAATGAAGGGAAACTGTTTTTT. This encodes CASSGVNEGKLFF.

The rearrangement uses TRBV4-2 and TRBJ1-3, with a possible D match to TRBD1 (6 bases). There are 14 residues in the CDR3. Germline V gives CDR1 LGHNA, CDR2 YNFKEQ. Trimming stripped 3 bases from V and 4 bases from J, with 10 bases between. CDR3 sequence reads: CASSQQGSGNTIYF. The CDR3 DNA reads TGTGCCAGCAGCCAGCAGGGGTCAGGAAACACCATATATTTT.

The V and J genes are TRBV6-1 and TRBJ2-7; 8 nucleotides agree with TRBD1. V lost 2 bases and J lost 7; bases outside the gene matches: 10. In germline, CDR1 is MNHNS, CDR2 SASEGT. The CDR3 has 15 amino acids. The CDR3 is CASSEPWTGWREQYF. The CDR3 nucleotides are TGTGCCAGCAGTGAACCTTGGACAGGGTGGAGGGAGCAGTACTTC.

This chain joins TRBV5-6 and TRBJ1-5, with TRBD1 identical over 8 bases. With V trimmed by 3 bases and J by 2 bases, 4 bases remained unmatched. CDR3 length: 15 amino acids. Per the germline V gene, CDR1 is SGHDT and CDR2 is YYEEEE. The CDR3 is CASSYRGLGNQPQHF. CDR3 nucleotide sequence: TGTGCCAGCAGCTACAGGGGGTTGGGCAATCAGCCCCAGCATTTT.